This T cell receptor (beta chain) emerged from a study of cytomegalovirus exposure and HLA in healthy donors. The CDR3 consists of 15 residues. Germline CDR1 LGHNA, CDR2 YSLEER. V lost 7 bases and J 3 bases, leaving 17 bases between the germline ends. Healthy individuals who donated bone marrow served as the donors. With 60 Vbeta and 13 Jbeta primers, the PCR was carried out. The protocol was immunoSEQ multiplex PCR, while the TCRdb copy is restricted to in-frame clones and leaves out a portion. The sample records fewer than 85,000 clones, around two thirds being singletons. The specimen sequenced was PBMCs. The V call is TRBV4-3, the J call TRBJ2-3; no reliable D call. The sequence was obtained from a man aged 60-69 years in good health and CMV-seropositive. CDR3 region: CASTLDWRTTDTQYF. The CDR3 nucleotides are TGCGCCAGCACCCTCGACTGGCGTACGACAGATACGCAGTATTTT.